The clone carrying this T cell receptor beta chain was seen more than once but under ten times. TCRdb used MiXCR to reprocess the RT-PCR reads, holding one entry per CDR3 protein. This repertoire shows roughly 940,000 distinct CDR3 sequences, about a sixth found once; its top ten account for 6%. These data are taken from a study of patients and donors after allogeneic stem cell transplantation. This CDR3 is built from 14 residues. Trimming removed 1 base from V and 3 bases from J, with 10 bases in between. Germline CDR1 and CDR2: LNHNV and YYDKDF (reference sequence). Sequenced sample: blood, either unsorted or a sorted T cell fraction (not recorded which). The chain uses TRBV15 and TRBJ2-7, with unresolved D. The TCR comes from a human donor who was either an allogeneic HSCT recipient or a stem cell or donor lymphocyte infusion donor (not recorded which). It is not recorded whose cells these are; they may come from a transplant donor. The CDR3 region is CATSRVATDYEQYF. For the CDR3, the DNA is TGTGCCACCAGCAGAGTCGCCACAGACTACGAGCAGTACTTC.